One sample yielded the 7 T cell receptor beta chains listed below, sequenced in a study of cytomegalovirus exposure and HLA in healthy donors (dated by TCRdb to the late 2010s). The library came from the immunoSEQ multiplex PCR assay. For the multiplex PCR, a mixture combining 60 forward primers for TCR Vbeta segments and 13 reverse primers for TCR Jbeta segments was used. TCRdb stores this immuneACCESS table with in-frame sequences only. Part of the clones is absent; in the studies checked, under half of the shortfall reflects unresolved V genes, and no reason is known for the rest. The sample contains 140,000 or so clones, roughly a tenth of them found a single time. The ten largest make up over 1.5% of the sample. Sequencing was performed on PBMCs. Receptors originate from a male donor in good health and CMV-seronegative.

This clone was counted only a few times. This chain joins TRBV5-1 and TRBJ2-1; 11 positions match TRBD2. Germline V gene lookup returns CDR1 SGHRS and CDR2 YFSETQ. The CDR3 sequence is 15 residues long. V lost 5 bases, J lost 6 bases, and 7 bases stayed unmatched. The CDR3 region is CASRQGLAGGNEQFF. In nucleotides, the CDR3 is TGCGCCAGCAGACAGGGGCTAGCGGGAGGCAATGAGCAGTTCTTC.

CDR3 sequence: CASRPEGEWQPQHF. In DNA, the CDR3 is TGTGCCAGCAGACCTGAGGGGGAATGGCAGCCCCAGCATTTT. The chain carries TRBV28 and TRBJ1-5; perhaps TRBD1 as D (6 bases). This CDR3 is built from 14 residues. V was clipped by 6 bases and J by 7 bases, with 16 bases between them. The germline CDR1 and CDR2 sequences are MDHEN and SYDVKM.

Notes on this clone: Given the absence of the conserved phenylalanine or tryptophan at the CDR3 end, a read error is likely. The limits of the CDR3 on the DNA are not certain, so only TCRdb's listed CDR3 is given. The chain combines TRBV6-4 with TRBJ1-1; the table's D call, TRBD1, was not checked against the DNA. Germline CDR1 is MRHNA and CDR2 is SNTAGT. The CDR3 contains 10 residues when both ends are counted. CDR3 loop: CASSDPTGGV.

This clone was seen a few times. The chain is built from TRBV5-1 and TRBJ1-1; D might be TRBD1 (5 bases). This CDR3 is 15 amino acids long. From germline, CDR1 is SGHRS and CDR2 YFSETQ. Trimming removed 0 bases from V and 5 bases from J, with 14 bases in between. CDR3 region: CASSLEGQGGTEAFF. In nucleotides, the CDR3 is TGCGCCAGCAGCTTGGAGGGTCAGGGTGGAACTGAAGCTTTCTTT.

The chain is built from TRBV28 and TRBJ2-7; no definite D call. Matching the DNA end better, TRBJ2-1 makes the J call doubtful. The germline gives CDR1 MDHEN, CDR2 SYDVKM. The CDR3 extends over 14 amino acids. The CDR3 DNA follows: TGTGCCAGCAACTCCCTGGATAGCTCCTACGAGCAGTTCTTC. It specifies CASNSLDSSYEQFF.

There are a few counts of this clone. V and J are TRBV2 and TRBJ1-2; weak D call: TRBD1 (6 bases). The CDR3 has 16 amino acids. Trimming left V 0 bases short and J 2 bases short, with 13 bases between. CDR1 SNHLY and CDR2 FYNNEI come from the germline V gene. DNA for the CDR3: TGTGCCAGCAGTGAAGCCAGAAGGGGGGGAAACTATGGCTACACCTTC. This translates into CASSEARRGGNYGYTF. The variable domain in full, with the rest retrieved from reference TRBV2 and TRBJ1-2, is EPEVTQTPSHQVTQMGQEVILRCVPISNHLYFYWYRQILGQKVEFLVSFYNNEISEKSEIFDDQFSVERPDGSNFTLKIRSTKLEDSAMYFCASSEARRGGNYGYTFGSGTRLTVV.

The V call is TRBV6-5, the J call TRBJ1-5, with TRBD1 matching 7 bases. The V and J ends lost 9 bases and 12 bases, in that order; junction bases with no gene match: 14. CDR1 and CDR2 from the germline V gene are MNHEY and SVGAGI. This CDR3 is 13 amino acids long. The CDR3 here is CARSKDRFAHQHF. The CDR3, as DNA: TGTGCCAGAAGCAAGGACAGGTTCGCACACCAGCATTTT.